The 32 T cell receptor beta chains reported below all come from one sample, sequenced in a study of patients and donors after allogeneic stem cell transplantation. TCRdb processed the RT-PCR reads anew with MiXCR; each CDR3 protein has one entry. Of a few hundred thousand distinct CDR3 sequences in the sample, less than 50% were seen once. The sequencing input was blood, either unsorted or a sorted T cell fraction (not recorded which). Every receptor here comes from a human donor who was either an allogeneic HSCT recipient or a stem cell or donor lymphocyte infusion donor (not recorded which). It is not recorded whose cells these are; they may come from a transplant donor.

This chain links TRBV20-1 with TRBJ2-7; D assignment may be TRBD1 or TRBD2 (5 bases each). The germline V gene encodes CDR1 DFQATT and CDR2 SNEGSKA (reference sequence). CDR3 length: 13 amino acids. DNA for the CDR3: TGCAGCCCGGGACCTCCGAGCTCCTACGAGCAGTACTTC. Amino acid sequence: CSPGPPSSYEQYF.

There are a few counts of this clonotype. The genes are TRBV28 and TRBJ1-2; D gene ambiguous. The CDR3 covers 12 residues. V lost 6 bases and J 7 bases, leaving 12 bases between the germline ends. Germline-derived CDR1 and CDR2 are MDHEN and SYDVKM. CDR3 region: CASSGPPGGYTF. The CDR3 nucleotides are TGTGCCAGCAGCGGACCCCCGGGTGGCTACACCTTC.

The chain uses TRBV3-1 and TRBJ2-5; 11 nucleotides line up with TRBD2. Germline CDR1 LGHDT, CDR2 YNNKEL (reference sequence). The V segment lost 1 base and the J segment 6 bases; nucleotides outside the gene matches: 7. The CDR3 has 16 residues. The CDR3 region is CASSQGAGTSGKTQYF. The CDR3 bases are TGTGCCAGCAGCCAAGGGGCCGGGACTAGCGGAAAGACCCAGTACTTC.

This sequence joins TRBV7-2 and TRBJ1-1, with D tentatively TRBD1 (5 bases). The CDR3 contains 13 residues. Trimming removed 5 bases at V and 4 bases at J, with 11 bases between. Germline V gene data show CDR1 as SGHTA and CDR2 as FQGNSA. CDR3 bases: TGTGCCAGCAGCCCACTGGGGCCCACTGAAGCTTTCTTT. Amino acids: CASSPLGPTEAFF.

The chain uses TRBV28 and TRBJ2-7, with D unresolved. Germline V gene data show CDR1 as MDHEN and CDR2 as SYDVKM. Trimming cost V 4 bases and J 3 bases, with 13 bases left between them. This CDR3 is built from 14 residues. The CDR3 sequence: CASSSDPAIYEQYF. The CDR3 DNA reads TGTGCCAGCAGTTCGGATCCGGCCATCTACGAGCAGTACTTC.

J is TRBJ2-1 and V is TRBV3-1; 9 bases match TRBD2. The CDR3 is 16 residues long. Germline loops: CDR1 LGHDT, CDR2 YNNKEL (reference sequence). V shed 0 bases, J shed 2 bases, and the junction held 2 bases outside the gene matches. Here the CDR3 DNA reads TGTGCCAGCAGCCAAGAGAGCGGGGGGCCCTACAATGAGCAGTTCTTC. It yields the protein CASSQESGGPYNEQFF.

Only a few counts were recorded for this clonotype. The V gene is TRBV11-2, the J gene TRBJ2-5; 11 bases align to TRBD1. The V segment lost 5 bases and the J segment 6 bases; nucleotides outside the gene matches: 8. Germline V gene data show CDR1 as SGHAT and CDR2 as FQNNGV. The CDR3 loop spans 15 amino acids. The CDR3 DNA follows: TGTGCCAGCAGCGAGGACAGGGGGCCGTGGAAGACCCAGTACTTC. Translation gives CASSEDRGPWKTQYF. Full variable domain (remainder filled in from reference TRBV11-2 and TRBJ2-5): EAGVAQSPRYKIIEKRQSVAFWCNPISGHATLYWYQQILGQGPKLLIQFQNNGVVDDSQLPKDRFSAERLKGVDSTLKIQPAKLEDSAVYLCASSEDRGPWKTQYFGPGTRLLVL.

This clonotype was detected a few times. The chain links TRBV5-1 to TRBJ1-3, with 8 bases lining up with TRBD1. Germline V gene data show CDR1 as SGHRS and CDR2 as YFSETQ. This CDR3 comprises 16 residues. V dropped 5 bases and J dropped 4; count of bases not matched to a gene: 11. The CDR3 region has the DNA TGCGCCAGCAGGAAGGGATCGACAGGGGCGGGAAACACCATATATTTT. This codes for CASRKGSTGAGNTIYF.

This clonotype was detected a few times. J is TRBJ1-2 and V is TRBV4-1; the match to TRBD1 covers 9 bases. The germline V gene encodes CDR1 MGHRA and CDR2 YSYEKL. This CDR3 has 15 amino acids. V lost 0 bases, J lost 3 bases, and 2 bases stayed unmatched. The CDR3 DNA sequence: TGCGCCAGCAGCCAAGAGGACAGGGGACACTATGGCTACACCTTC. It encodes CASSQEDRGHYGYTF.

This rearrangement joins TRBV7-9 to TRBJ2-3; TRBD2 aligns across 12 bases. The CDR3 runs to 15 residues. V trimming: 5 bases; J trimming: 4 bases; junction bases outside the gene matches: 4. Germline V gene data show CDR1 as SEHNR and CDR2 as FQNEAQ (reference sequence). The DNA of the CDR3 is TGTGCCAGCAGCCTGACTAGCGGGGGAGCAGATACGCAGTATTTT. It is translated as CASSLTSGGADTQYF.

V is TRBV12-3 or TRBV12-4 and J is TRBJ1-2; unclear D gene. The V gene lost 3 bases and the J gene lost 7 bases, with 6 bases spanning the gap. CDR3 length: 11 residues. CDR3 DNA sequence: TGTGCCAGCAGTTTTGCAAGTGGCTACACCTTC. It codes for CASSFASGYTF.

This sequence joins TRBV12-3 or TRBV12-4 and TRBJ1-1; 10 bases agree with TRBD1. Losses at the gene ends were 4 bases for V and 1 base for J; bases not matched to a gene: 0. CDR3 length: 14 amino acids. In DNA, the CDR3 is TGTGCCAGCAGTTGGGACAGGGGGAACACTGAAGCTTTCTTT. This codes for CASSWDRGNTEAFF.

The chain couples TRBV5-1 to TRBJ2-1; 12 positions match TRBD2. V shed 0 bases and J 10 bases; nucleotides not matched to a gene: 8. Germline V gives CDR1 SGHRS, CDR2 YFSETQ. The CDR3 has 16 amino acids. The chain's CDR3 is CASSLALAGGPKEQFF. Written as DNA, the CDR3 is TGCGCCAGCAGCTTGGCCCTAGCGGGGGGGCCGAAGGAGCAGTTCTTC.

This clonotype was observed a handful of times. The chain uses TRBV6-5 and TRBJ2-1; no definite D call. V lost 4 bases and J lost 8, with 15 bases in between. This CDR3 has 14 residues. Germline V CDR1 and CDR2: MNHEY, SVGAGI. CDR3 sequence: CASSSTSNVDEQFF. CDR3 coding DNA: TGTGCCAGCAGTTCGACTTCGAACGTCGATGAGCAGTTCTTC.

The V and J genes are TRBV7-2 and TRBJ1-6; D is undetermined. V lost 2 bases to trimming and J lost 15 bases, with 8 bases between them. Germline loops: CDR1 SGHTA, CDR2 FQGNSA. The CDR3 contains 11 residues. CDR3 DNA sequence: TGTGCCAGCAGCTTAAGGGTGGACCTCCACTTT. Translating gives CASSLRVDLHF.

The chain employs TRBV25-1 and TRBJ1-6; D unclear. The CDR3 has 15 amino acids. Germline assignment: CDR1 MGHDK and CDR2 SYGVNS. V lost 1 base and J lost 5, with 9 bases in between. CDR3 loop: CASSELGLHNSPLHF. CDR3 sequence (DNA): TGTGCCAGCAGTGAATTAGGACTGCATAATTCACCCCTCCACTTT.

This chain connects TRBV5-1 to TRBJ1-1; possible D gene TRBD1, 5 bases. V lost 2 bases and J lost 1, with 9 bases in between. Germline CDR1 and CDR2: SGHRS and YFSETQ. CDR3 size: 14 residues. The DNA of the CDR3 is TGCGCCAGCAGCTTAGCAGGGAGGAACACTGAAGCTTTCTTT. It specifies CASSLAGRNTEAFF. The full variable domain, completed using reference TRBV5-1 and TRBJ1-1, is KAGVTQTPRYLIKTRGQQVTLSCSPISGHRSVSWYQQTPGQGLQFLFEYFSETQRNKGNFPGRFSGRQFSNSRSEMNVSTLELGDSALYLCASSLAGRNTEAFFGQGTRLTVV.

This clonotype occurred a few times. V is TRBV28 and J is TRBJ1-5; D gene ambiguous. The germline V gene encodes CDR1 MDHEN and CDR2 SYDVKM. The CDR3 length is 16 residues. The V and J ends lost 3 bases and 3 bases respectively, with 15 bases between them. DNA for the CDR3: TGTGCCAGCAGTTTGTTGAGCAGGATTTCCAATCAGCCCCAGCATTTT. This codes for CASSLLSRISNQPQHF.

There are a few counts of this clonotype. This chain links TRBV4-3 with TRBJ1-1; no definite D call. CDR3 length equals 16 residues. The V end lost 4 bases, the J end lost 2 bases, and 17 bases lay between the germline ends. In germline, CDR1 is LGHNA, CDR2 YSLEER. The CDR3 DNA is TGCGCCAGCAGCCCCTTTGGAGGGCTCCTTAACACTGAAGCTTTCTTT. Protein sequence: CASSPFGGLLNTEAFF.

This clonotype has a handful of counts. This chain joins TRBV3-1 and TRBJ1-1; D is unclear. CDR1 and CDR2 (germline): LGHDT, YNNKEL (reference sequence). CDR3 length equals 14 residues. Trimming took off 4 bases at V and 3 bases at J, with 12 bases between the two ends. The DNA of the CDR3 is TGTGCCAGCAGCCTTTACAGCGAGTACACTGAAGCTTTCTTT. Protein sequence: CASSLYSEYTEAFF.

The chain recombines TRBV4-3 with TRBJ1-2; 7 bases match TRBD1. Germline trimming cut 1 base from V and 7 bases from J; bases unmatched to any gene: 9. CDR1 LGHNA and CDR2 YSLEER come from the germline V gene. The CDR3 is 15 residues long. The CDR3 DNA sequence: TGCGCCAGCAGCCAAGTTCAAGGTCCAGGGGGTGGCTACACCTTC. It codes for CASSQVQGPGGGYTF.

CDR3 sequence (DNA): TGCAGTGCTAGAGATTCAGGGGGACAGCCCCAGCATTTT. It encodes CSARDSGGQPQHF. V is TRBV20-1 and J is TRBJ1-5; TRBD1 agrees at 7 bases. The CDR3 spans 13 residues. V trimming: 0 bases; J trimming: 7 bases; junction bases outside the gene matches: 3. Germline-derived CDR1 and CDR2 are DFQATT and SNEGSKA (reference sequence).

This clonotype was picked up a small number of times. This chain uses TRBV3-1 with TRBJ1-1; D is uncertain. The CDR3 contains 14 residues. V dropped 2 bases and J dropped 3 bases, with 10 bases sitting between them. Germline loops: CDR1 LGHDT, CDR2 YNNKEL (reference sequence). The CDR3 nucleotides read TGTGCCAGCAGCCAACGGAACAGTCACACTGAAGCTTTCTTT. Translated, it gives CASSQRNSHTEAFF.

This chain uses TRBV9 with TRBJ2-1; D call uncertain. Germline CDR1 and CDR2: SGDLS and YYNGEE. The germline V and J ends were trimmed by 0 bases and 0 bases, with 7 bases remaining between them. There are 15 residues in the CDR3. CDR3 amino acids: CASSVDMSSYNEQFF. CDR3 nucleotides: TGTGCCAGCAGCGTAGATATGAGCTCCTACAATGAGCAGTTCTTC.

The genes are TRBV10-3 and TRBJ1-1; D is perhaps TRBD1 (5 bases). With 3 bases removed from V and 5 bases from J, the gap between germline ends came to 13 bases. In germline, CDR1 is ENHRY, CDR2 SYGVKD. This CDR3 has 14 amino acids. The CDR3 loop is CAISDAGRGTEAFF. In nucleotides, the CDR3 is TGTGCCATCAGTGACGCAGGGCGCGGGACTGAAGCTTTCTTT.

This clonotype was counted between two and nine times. The chain carries TRBV28 and TRBJ2-7; D ambiguous. Per the germline V gene, CDR1 is MDHEN and CDR2 is SYDVKM. V shed 2 bases and J shed 6 bases, with 11 bases lying between them. CDR3 length: 13 amino acids. The CDR3 is CASSLDPYREQYF. In nucleotides, the CDR3 is TGTGCCAGCAGTTTAGACCCTTACCGCGAGCAGTACTTC.

This chain links TRBV7-9 with TRBJ1-1, with D possibly being TRBD1 (6 bases). The CDR3 sequence is 13 residues long. Germline lookup yields CDR1 SEHNR and CDR2 FQNEAQ (reference sequence). Trimming took 3 bases from V and 3 from J, leaving 8 bases between them. CDR3 sequence (DNA): TGTGCCAGCAGCTTCAACAGGGACACTGAAGCTTTCTTT. Amino acids: CASSFNRDTEAFF.

This clonotype was found a few times. The chain uses TRBV3-1 and TRBJ1-1; D is undetermined. V was cut by 4 bases and J by 9 bases, with 9 bases left in between. The CDR3 is 11 amino acids. Germline CDR1 reads LGHDT; CDR2 reads YNNKEL (reference sequence). For the CDR3, the DNA is TGTGCCAGCAGCCTTTTGGGAAAAGCTTTCTTT. This codes for CASSLLGKAFF.

This clonotype was seen only a few times. The chain links TRBV4-3 to TRBJ1-6, with a tentative D call TRBD1 (6 bases). Germline V gene lookup returns CDR1 LGHNA and CDR2 YSLEER. V lost 2 bases, J lost 9 bases, and 14 bases lay in between. The length of the CDR3 is 15 residues. The CDR3 DNA reads TGCGCCAGCAGCCAACGAACAGGGCCAAGTTCACCCCTCCACTTT. It codes for CASSQRTGPSSPLHF.

In its sample, this clonotype ranks as medium-sized. The rearrangement joins TRBV12-3 or TRBV12-4 to TRBJ1-1; D possibly corresponds to TRBD1 (5 bases). Trimming shortened V by 8 bases and J by 5 bases, and 15 bases separated the two germline ends. CDR3 length: 13 residues. CDR3 sequence: CASGTPVGTEAFF. DNA of the CDR3: TGTGCCAGCGGGACTCCCGTGGGGACTGAAGCTTTCTTT.

This clonotype was counted ten times or more. J is TRBJ1-1 and V is TRBV12-3 or TRBV12-4; possibly TRBD1 for D (5 bases). The V end was cut by 6 bases, the J end by 0 bases, with 11 bases between. CDR3 length: 14 residues. CDR3 protein: CASSPRGMNTEAFF. In nucleotides, the CDR3 is TGTGCCAGCAGCCCCCGGGGGATGAACACTGAAGCTTTCTTT.

This chain joins TRBV28 and TRBJ2-4; D might be TRBD1 or TRBD2, each matching 5 bases. V gave up 2 bases and J gave up 2 bases, with 7 bases separating them. This CDR3 region has 14 residues. Germline loops: CDR1 MDHEN, CDR2 SYDVKM. The chain's CDR3 is CASSLRGPKNIQYF. DNA for the CDR3: TGTGCCAGCAGTTTAAGGGGACCCAAAAACATTCAGTACTTC.